These 25 T cell receptor beta chains were sequenced from one sample in a study of cytomegalovirus exposure and HLA in healthy donors. The study ran its PCR with 60 Vbeta and 13 Jbeta primers. Clones were read by immunoSEQ multiplex PCR, and TCRdb kept only the in-frame ones, dropping some. The table has 150,000 to 200,000 clones, 70% to 80% seen once. The sample consisted of PBMCs. The receptor source for this set is a man between 40 and 49 years old in good health and CMV-seronegative.

The J gene is TRBJ2-1, the V gene TRBV2, with TRBD2 matching over 14 bases. Germline V gene lookup returns CDR1 SNHLY and CDR2 FYNNEI. The ends lost 7 bases at V and 6 bases at J; junction bases unmatched: 5. The CDR3 length is 15 residues. CDR3 coding DNA: TGTGCCAGCACCGGGACTAGCGGGAGAGGCAATGAGCAGTTCTTC. It encodes CASTGTSGRGNEQFF.

The V gene is TRBV6-1, the J gene TRBJ2-1; D gene unclear. Germline values: CDR1 MNHNS, CDR2 SASEGT. The CDR3 sequence is 15 residues long. V lost 3 bases to trimming and J lost 0 bases, with 9 bases between them. For the CDR3, the DNA is TGTGCCAGCAGTGATACGGGTACCTCCTACAATGAGCAGTTCTTC. Protein product: CASSDTGTSYNEQFF.

The chain links TRBV9 to TRBJ2-3, with 15 nucleotides matching TRBD2. CDR3 length: 18 amino acids. The V and J ends lost 4 bases and 1 base, in that order; junction bases with no gene match: 7. CDR1 and CDR2 (germline): SGDLS, YYNGEE. The CDR3 spells CASSPRTSGRARTDTQYF. CDR3 nucleotides: TGTGCCAGCAGCCCCAGGACTAGCGGGAGGGCACGCACAGATACGCAGTATTTT.

The chain couples TRBV6-5 to TRBJ1-1; D perhaps matches TRBD1 (6 bases). V was shortened by 4 bases and J by 1 base, with 10 bases between the two germline ends. Germline assignment: CDR1 MNHEY and CDR2 SVGAGI. This CDR3 has 14 residues. The CDR3 loop reads CASSFRGSNTEAFF. Here the CDR3 DNA reads TGTGCCAGCAGTTTCAGGGGCTCGAACACTGAAGCTTTCTTT.

The chain combines TRBV29-1 with TRBJ2-3; 8 bases are shared with TRBD1. There are 12 residues in the CDR3. Losses at the gene ends were 5 bases for V and 6 bases for J; bases not matched to a gene: 4. Looked up from germline, CDR1 is SQVTM and CDR2 is ANQGSEA. CDR3 in DNA: TGCAGCGTTCCCCAGGGGGCTGATACGCAGTATTTT. It yields the protein CSVPQGADTQYF.

The chain employs TRBV5-1 and TRBJ1-1, with 7 positions matching TRBD1. The junction had 6 bases not matched to a gene; V was cut back by 2 bases and J by 2 bases. Germline V lookup: CDR1 SGHRS, CDR2 YFSETQ. The CDR3 spans 15 residues. The CDR3 DNA sequence: TGCGCCAGCAGCTTTCGGGTAGGGGGCAACACTGAAGCTTTCTTT. Its translation: CASSFRVGGNTEAFF.

This sequence joins TRBV4-1 and TRBJ2-1, with TRBD2 matching over 10 bases. Unmatched junction bases numbered 7, after V lost 4 bases and J lost 4 bases. The CDR3 length is 16 residues. Germline-derived CDR1 and CDR2 are MGHRA and YSYEKL. As DNA, the CDR3 is TGCGCCAGCAGCCCCCACGGGACTAGCGAGTACAATGAGCAGTTCTTC. Amino acids: CASSPHGTSEYNEQFF.

This clone was found once. The V and J genes are TRBV5-1 and TRBJ2-1; TRBD2 agrees at 9 bases. The CDR3 extends over 15 amino acids. V trimming: 1 base; J trimming: 5 bases; junction bases outside the gene matches: 4. The germline gives CDR1 SGHRS, CDR2 YFSETQ. The CDR3 reads CASSLMTSGDNEQFF. The CDR3 DNA follows: TGCGCCAGCAGCTTGATGACTAGCGGCGACAATGAGCAGTTCTTC. The full variable domain, rest sourced from reference TRBV5-1 and TRBJ2-1, is KAGVTQTPRYLIKTRGQQVTLSCSPISGHRSVSWYQQTPGQGLQFLFEYFSETQRNKGNFPGRFSGRQFSNSRSEMNVSTLELGDSALYLCASSLMTSGDNEQFFGPGTRLTVL.

The chain employs TRBV4-1 and TRBJ1-5; D is undetermined. With 3 bases removed from V and 0 bases from J, the gap between germline ends came to 9 bases. Germline CDR1 MGHRA, CDR2 YSYEKL. This CDR3 is 15 amino acids long. CDR3 amino acids: CASSHRLISNQPQHF. DNA of the CDR3: TGCGCCAGCAGCCACCGACTTATTAGCAATCAGCCCCAGCATTTT.

This chain links TRBV7-8 with TRBJ2-7, with D perhaps matching TRBD1 (6 bases). Germline CDR1 reads SGHVS; CDR2 reads FQNEAQ. Trimming stripped 3 bases from V and 6 bases from J, with 15 bases between. The length of the CDR3 is 14 residues. This CDR3 is CASSLNGDIGEQYV. In nucleotides, the CDR3 is TGTGCCAGCAGCTTGAACGGGGACATTGGCGAGCAGTACGTC.

The rearrangement uses TRBV23-1 and TRBJ2-7, with a possible D match to TRBD2 (5 bases). TRBV23-1 is an open reading frame whose function is uncertain. With 7 bases removed from V and 3 bases from J, the gap between germline ends came to 16 bases. This CDR3 is 14 amino acids long. Written as DNA, the CDR3 is TGCGCCAGCACTCCTCTTCCGGGAATCTACGAGCAGTACGTC. This encodes CASTPLPGIYEQYV.

J is TRBJ2-7 and V is TRBV30, with 8 bases aligning to TRBD1. The CDR3 has 12 amino acids. The V gene end was trimmed by 4 bases and the J gene end by 4 bases; junction bases not matched to a gene: 3. The germline V gene has CDR1 GTSNPN and CDR2 SVGIG (reference sequence). CDR3: CAWTGGYYEQYF. CDR3 nucleotide sequence: TGTGCCTGGACAGGGGGCTATTACGAGCAGTACTTC. Supplemented by reference TRBV30 and TRBJ2-7, the full variable domain reads SQTIHQWPATLVQPVGSPLSLECTVEGTSNPNLYWYRQAAGRGLQLLFYSVGIGQISSEVPQNLSASRPQDRQFILSSKKLLLSDSGFYLCAWTGGYYEQYFGPGTRLTVT.

There are a few counts of this clone. CDR3 nucleotide sequence: TGTGCCAGCAGCTCCGGGAGCACAGATACGCAGTATTTT. Translated: CASSSGSTDTQYF. This chain connects TRBV5-4 to TRBJ2-3, with D unresolved. Germline V gene data show CDR1 as SGHNT and CDR2 as YYREEE (reference sequence). This CDR3 comprises 13 residues. V gave up 3 bases and J gave up 0 bases, with 5 bases separating them. The entire variable domain, with the rest obtained from reference TRBV5-4 and TRBJ2-3, is as follows: ETGVTQSPTHLIKTRGQQVTLRCSSQSGHNTVSWYQQALGQGPQFIFQYYREEENGRGNFPPRFSGLQFPNYSSELNVNALELDDSALYLCASSSGSTDTQYFGPGTRLTVL.

The rearrangement joins TRBV6-1 to TRBJ2-7, with 13 positions matching TRBD2. With 7 bases clipped from V and 4 bases from J, the junction kept 7 bases outside the gene matches. Germline V lookup: CDR1 MNHNS, CDR2 SASEGT. The CDR3 extends over 15 amino acids. CDR3 sequence: CASKPLAGGKYEQYF. The DNA of the CDR3 is TGTGCCAGCAAACCACTAGCGGGAGGGAAGTACGAGCAGTACTTC.

This clone was counted between two and nine times. The J gene is TRBJ1-4, the V gene TRBV4-1; 9 positions agree with TRBD1. The CDR3 totals 16 residues. The V gene end was trimmed by 0 bases and the J gene end by 5 bases; junction bases not matched to a gene: 4. Germline lookup yields CDR1 MGHRA and CDR2 YSYEKL. The CDR3 spells CASSQDRDRANEKLFF. CDR3 sequence (DNA): TGCGCCAGCAGCCAAGATCGGGACAGGGCAAATGAAAAACTGTTTTTT.

This rearrangement joins TRBV6-1 to TRBJ2-3; no definite D call. V was shortened by 1 base and J by 4 bases, with 6 bases between the two germline ends. Germline CDR1 and CDR2: MNHNS and SASEGT. This CDR3 comprises 13 residues. The DNA of the CDR3 is TGTGCCAGCAGTGAAGACCGGGCAGATACGCAGTATTTT. It yields the protein CASSEDRADTQYF.

The CDR3 DNA sequence: TGTGCCACCAGCAGAGATCTGGGGGCGAATCAGCCCCAGCATTTT. It yields the protein CATSRDLGANQPQHF. V is TRBV15 and J is TRBJ1-5, with a possible D match to TRBD1 (6 bases). Germline V gene sequence: CDR1 LNHNV, CDR2 YYDKDF (reference sequence). V dropped 0 bases and J dropped 4 bases, with 10 bases sitting between them. This CDR3 is 15 amino acids long.

About this clone itself: Other DNA sequences in the sample encode the same CDR3. CDR3 DNA: TGTGCCAGCAGCTTAGGAGGGGCCCTGCGGGGGGACGAGCAGTACTTC. Translating it yields CASSLGGALRGDEQYF. The V call is TRBV7-2, the J call TRBJ2-7; 8 nucleotides line up with TRBD2. CDR1 is SGHTA and CDR2 is FQGNSA in the germline V gene. J gave up 5 bases and V 1 base, and 10 bases lay outside the gene matches. This CDR3 comprises 16 residues.

J is TRBJ2-7 and V is TRBV5-1, with 9 bases identical to TRBD1. Trimming removed 4 bases from V and 7 bases from J; junction bases left unmatched: 6. Germline V gives CDR1 SGHRS, CDR2 YFSETQ. The CDR3 totals 13 residues. CDR3 in DNA: TGCGCCAGCAGCGTACAGGGGGCCGGGGAGCAGTACGTC. Protein: CASSVQGAGEQYV.

This chain links TRBV2 with TRBJ1-2; 9 bases fit TRBD1. The CDR3 covers 13 residues. From germline, CDR1 is SNHLY and CDR2 FYNNEI. The trim removed 10 bases at V and 7 bases at J, leaving 10 bases unmatched. This CDR3 is CATLGTGFGGYTF. The CDR3 bases are TGTGCCACCCTAGGGACAGGGTTTGGTGGCTACACCTTC.

J is TRBJ1-2 and V is TRBV5-4, with 8 bases that match TRBD1. Losses at the gene ends were 4 bases for V and 5 bases for J; bases not matched to a gene: 10. There are 15 residues in the CDR3. Germline V gene data show CDR1 as SGHNT and CDR2 as YYREEE (reference sequence). The CDR3 coding sequence is TGTGCCAGCAGCGGCGGACAGGGAATTTGGTATGGCTACACCTTC. Translation gives CASSGGQGIWYGYTF.

Details on this clone: Additional DNA sequences in this sample encode the identical CDR3. The chain links TRBV7-9 to TRBJ2-2, with TRBD2 matching 8 bases. The CDR3 length is 15 residues. Germline trimming cut 5 bases from V and 0 bases from J; bases unmatched to any gene: 2. CDR1 and CDR2 from the germline V gene are SEHNR and FQNEAQ (reference sequence). The CDR3 sequence: CASSPLAANTGELFF. The CDR3 region has the DNA TGTGCCAGCAGCCCACTAGCGGCGAACACCGGGGAGCTGTTTTTT. The variable domain in full, completed from reference TRBV7-9 and TRBJ2-2, reads DTGVSQNPRHKITKRGQNVTFRCDPISEHNRLYWYRQTLGQGPEFLTYFQNEAQLEKSRLLSDRFSAERPKGSFSTLEIQRTEQGDSAMYLCASSPLAANTGELFFGEGSRLTVL.

The V gene is TRBV30, the J gene TRBJ2-1; TRBD2 is a possible D gene (5 bases). Germline lookup yields CDR1 GTSNPN and CDR2 SVGIG (reference sequence). V lost 6 bases to trimming and J lost 2 bases, with 26 bases between them. The CDR3 sequence is 18 residues long. CDR3 in DNA: TGTGCCTGCCGGAGGCTCCCGGGATCCCAAAAAGCCTACAATGAGCAGTTCTTC. Translation gives CACRRLPGSQKAYNEQFF. Filled out from reference TRBV30 and TRBJ2-1, the complete variable domain reads SQTIHQWPATLVQPVGSPLSLECTVEGTSNPNLYWYRQAAGRGLQLLFYSVGIGQISSEVPQNLSASRPQDRQFILSSKKLLLSDSGFYLCACRRLPGSQKAYNEQFFGPGTRLTVL.

This rearrangement joins TRBV2 to TRBJ1-1, with 7 bases aligning to TRBD1. The CDR3 contains 13 residues. The V segment lost 8 bases and the J segment 5 bases; nucleotides outside the gene matches: 8. Germline V gene data show CDR1 as SNHLY and CDR2 as FYNNEI. In DNA, the CDR3 is TGTGCCAGCGGGAGCAGGGGGACAACTGAAGCTTTCTTT. Amino acid sequence: CASGSRGTTEAFF.

The chain carries TRBV30 and TRBJ2-7; D is perhaps TRBD2 (6 bases). V lost 5 bases and J 4 bases, leaving 12 bases between the germline ends. Germline-derived CDR1 and CDR2 are GTSNPN and SVGIG (reference sequence). The CDR3 totals 12 residues. The CDR3 DNA follows: TGTGCCTGGTCGGCAGGGAGGTACGAGCAGTACTTC. Protein product: CAWSAGRYEQYF. The variable domain in full, with the rest retrieved from reference TRBV30 and TRBJ2-7, is SQTIHQWPATLVQPVGSPLSLECTVEGTSNPNLYWYRQAAGRGLQLLFYSVGIGQISSEVPQNLSASRPQDRQFILSSKKLLLSDSGFYLCAWSAGRYEQYFGPGTRLTVT.